This T cell receptor (beta chain) was recovered during a study of T cells in Graves' hyperthyroidism and ophthalmopathy. Ten or more counts support this clonotype. Patients were aged 18 to 65, had disease duration under 2 months, and had newly diagnosed hyperthyroidism. Used for diagnoses were clinical symptoms, serum thyroxine and TRAb, thyroid ultrasound and orbital computed tomography. It was RNA transcripts that yielded the amplified TCR beta CDR3 regions. Carried out on the TCR CDR3, a first-round RT-PCR used the HTBI primer set. TCRdb re-derived calls from the multiplex PCR reads in MiXCR, one entry per CDR3 protein. Here the sample spans about 130,000 distinct CDR3 sequences, around 20% being singletons. The CDR3 runs to 16 residues. Germline V gene sequence: CDR1 SGHVS, CDR2 FQNEAQ. The junction had 7 bases not matched to a gene; V was cut back by 1 base and J by 4 bases.

The rearrangement uses TRBV7-8 and TRBJ2-1; TRBD2 matches at 7 bases. The TCR comes from a woman in her forties or fifties with Graves' hyperthyroidism that later progressed to Graves' ophthalmopathy. The sample comprised blood. Here the CDR3 reads CASSLVGGGLYNEQFF. CDR3 sequence (DNA): TGTGCCAGCAGCTTAGTCGGGGGAGGGCTATACAATGAGCAGTTCTTC.